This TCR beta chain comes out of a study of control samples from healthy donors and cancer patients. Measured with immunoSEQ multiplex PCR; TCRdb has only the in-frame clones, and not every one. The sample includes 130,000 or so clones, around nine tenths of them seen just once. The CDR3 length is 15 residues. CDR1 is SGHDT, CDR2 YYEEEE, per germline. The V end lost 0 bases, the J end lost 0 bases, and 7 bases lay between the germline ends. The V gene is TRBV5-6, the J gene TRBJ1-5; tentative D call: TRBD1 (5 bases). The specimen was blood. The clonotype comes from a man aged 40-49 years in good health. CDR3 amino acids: CASSLGGYSNQPQHF. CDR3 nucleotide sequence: TGTGCCAGCAGCTTGGGGGGGTATAGCAATCAGCCCCAGCATTTT.